These T cell receptor beta chains were read from a single sample in a study of OX40 agonist ivuxolimab in advanced cancers. Only in-frame clones appear in the TCRdb table, and some are missing; sequencing was by immunoSEQ multiplex PCR. This sample has 45,000 to 65,000 clones, with about nine tenths found just once. The sequencing used CD4+ or CD8+ T cells sorted from blood, collected in a trial of the OX40 agonist ivuxolimab. These receptors were taken from an adult with an advanced solid tumor such as melanoma, head and neck, liver or kidney cancer. CDR3s include the opening cysteine and the closing phenylalanine or tryptophan. Each record gives: D gene, V gene, CDR3 length, clone size, J gene, CDR3 DNA, CDR3 protein. A D gene is named only where the DNA matches it firmly. Some rows mark clone size as missing; the rest say once, few, many or name a class of expanded clone.

>NA|TRBV7-9|13|NA|TRBJ1-6
TGTGCCAGCAGCCCCCCGCGGAGAGTCTCCCTCCACTTT
CASSPPRRVSLHF
>NA|TRBV7-2|13|NA|TRBJ1-1
TGTGCCAGCAGCCTATCCCCGGACACTGAAGCTTTCTTT
CASSLSPDTEAFF
>TRBD1|TRBV19|15|once|TRBJ1-2
TGTGCCAGTAGTGTCCGGGACAGCTCTAACTATGGCTACACCTTC
CASSVRDSSNYGYTF
>NA|TRBV7-9|16|NA|TRBJ1-4
TGTGCCAGCAGCTCTCAAGGATCAGGACTTAATGAAAAACTGTTTTTT
CASSSQGSGLNEKLFF
>NA|TRBV5-5|14|NA|TRBJ2-2
TGTGCCAGCAGCTTGGGCGGGGCAACCGGGGAGCTGTTTTTT
CASSLGGATGELFF
>TRBD2|TRBV5-1|14|few|TRBJ2-3
TGCGCCAGCAGCTTGGGACTAGCGGTAGATACGCAGTATTTT
CASSLGLAVDTQYF
>TRBD1|TRBV9|16|NA|TRBJ2-2
TGTGCCAGCAGCGTAGAGACAGGGGTGCGCACCGGGGAGCTGTTTTTT
CASSVETGVRTGELFF
>NA|TRBV28|12|NA|TRBJ1-2
TGTGCCAGCACAAGTGGGGATTATGGCTACACCTTC
CASTSGDYGYTF
>NA|TRBV27|20|NA|TRBJ1-6
TGTGCCAGCAGTTTGTGGTCTCGAAGGGGGGCGAGCTCCTATAATTCACCCCTCCACTTT
CASSLWSRRGASSYNSPLHF
>TRBD2|TRBV10-3|16|NA|TRBJ2-3
TGTGCCATCAGTGAGTCGAATGCGGGAGCGGTAGATACGCAGTATTTT
CAISESNAGAVDTQYF
>TRBD1|TRBV6-5|14|NA|TRBJ2-3
TGTGCCAGCAGTATACAGGGGGTTACAGATACGCAGTATTTT
CASSIQGVTDTQYF
>TRBD1|TRBV6-1|15|NA|TRBJ1-6
TGTGCCAGCAATCAGGGGGGGTCTTTAAATTCACCCCTCCACTTT
CASNQGGSLNSPLHF
>TRBD2|TRBV10-3|15|NA|TRBJ2-7
TGTGCCATCAGTGAATCGGGACTAGCGACCTACGAGCAGTACTTC
CAISESGLATYEQYF
>NA|TRBV28|12|NA|TRBJ2-7
TGTGCCATCGGGCGTTTATCCTACGAGCAGTACTTC
CAIGRLSYEQYF
>NA|TRBV20-1|11|NA|TRBJ2-5
TGCAGCGCCTCTGTTTCTGGGACCCAGTACTTC
CSASVSGTQYF
>NA|TRBV5-1|15|NA|TRBJ2-4
TGCGCCAGCAGCTTGCCGGACAGCGTAAAAAACATTCAGTACTTC
CASSLPDSVKNIQYF
>NA|TRBV2|12|once|TRBJ1-1
TGTGCCAGCAGCAATAAGAACACTGAAGCTTTCTTT
CASSNKNTEAFF
>TRBD2|TRBV10-1|16|NA|TRBJ2-1
TGCGCCAGCAGTGATTACGCGGGAGGATCCTACAATGAGCAGTTCTTC
CASSDYAGGSYNEQFF
>NA|TRBV12-2|15|NA|TRBJ1-5
TGTGCAAGTCGCTTAGAAGAATATAGCAATCAGCCCCAGCATTTT
CASRLEEYSNQPQHF
>NA|TRBV5-1|14|NA|TRBJ2-1
TGCGCCAGCAGCGCAAACAGGGTCGGCAATGAGCAGTTCTTC
CASSANRVGNEQFF
>NA|TRBV5-6|17|NA|TRBJ1-6
TGTGCCAGCAGCTCCAGACAACGGAGCTCCTATAATTCACCCCTCCACTTT
CASSSRQRSSYNSPLHF
>NA|TRBV7-2|13|NA|TRBJ1-1
TGTGCCAGCAGTCAGGGGAGGAACACTGAAGCTTTCTTT
CASSQGRNTEAFF
>TRBD2|TRBV19|17|once|TRBJ2-1
TGTGCCAGTAGTATAGATCTCGGGACTAGCGGGAGAGGTGAGCAGTTCTTC
CASSIDLGTSGRGEQFF
>NA|TRBV5-1|15|NA|TRBJ1-4
TGCGCCAGCAGCTTGGTGCATGGGGGAGGTGAAAAACTGTTTTTT
CASSLVHGGGEKLFF
>TRBD1|TRBV5-5|15|NA|TRBJ1-1
TGTGCCAGCAGCTCTCTGACAGGGGTGAACACTGAAGCTTTCTTT
CASSSLTGVNTEAFF
>NA|TRBV7-9|13|NA|TRBJ1-5
TGTGCCAGCAGCTTAGATGGGGAACAGCCCCAGCATTTT
CASSLDGEQPQHF
>TRBD1|TRBV4-1|16|NA|TRBJ2-1
TGCGCCAGCAGCCAAGCGGGACAGGGTACATACAATGAGCAGTTCTTC
CASSQAGQGTYNEQFF
>NA|TRBV2|14|NA|TRBJ1-5
TGTGCCAGCAAGGAACCATATAGCAATCAGCCCCAGCATTTT
CASKEPYSNQPQHF
>TRBD1|TRBV9|14|NA|TRBJ1-1
TGTGCCAGCAGCGACACAGGGGGCAACACTGAAGCTTTCTTT
CASSDTGGNTEAFF
>TRBD1|TRBV18|14|NA|TRBJ2-1
TGTGCCAGCTACCCAGGGGGCACTGGGAGTGAGCAGTTCTTC
CASYPGGTGSEQFF
>NA|TRBV28|14|NA|TRBJ2-2
TGTGCCAGCACCGCGGGAATGAACACCGGGGAGCTGTTTTTT
CASTAGMNTGELFF
>NA|TRBV11-2|16|NA|TRBJ1-2
TGTGCCAGCAGCTTAGATGGCGGGGGTGTTCCCTATGGCTACACCTTC
CASSLDGGGVPYGYTF
>NA|TRBV19|14|NA|TRBJ1-3
TGTGCCAGTAGTTTGGACAGCACTGGAAACACCATATATTTT
CASSLDSTGNTIYF
>NA|TRBV2|15|few|TRBJ2-4
TGTGCCAGCAGGGCCCCGAACCAAGGGAAAAACATTCAGTACTTC
CASRAPNQGKNIQYF
>TRBD1|TRBV4-1|18|NA|TRBJ2-2
TGCGCCAGCAGCTTCAGACAGGGGGCGGCCCCATCCACCGGGGAGCTGTTTTTT
CASSFRQGAAPSTGELFF
>NA|TRBV2|14|once|TRBJ1-1
TGTGCCAGCAGTGAAGATCGGGGGAGCACTGAAGCTTTCTTT
CASSEDRGSTEAFF
>NA|TRBV5-1|15|NA|TRBJ2-2
TGCGCCAGCAGCCCGGGACCCCACTCCCCCGGGGAGCTGTTTTTT
CASSPGPHSPGELFF
>TRBD2|TRBV5-4|17|NA|TRBJ2-4
TGTGCCAGCAGCTTACTAGCGGGGGGGAGTTCCAAAAACATTCAGTACTTC
CASSLLAGGSSKNIQYF
>TRBD2|TRBV11-3|17|few|TRBJ2-5
TGTGCCAGCAGCGCCATCCCCCCAGCGGGAGGAGGAGAGACCCAGTACTTC
CASSAIPPAGGGETQYF
>NA|TRBV5-5|16|NA|TRBJ2-6
TGTGCCAGCAGCTCCATTGGGGTGTCTGGGGCCAACGTCCTGACTTTC
CASSSIGVSGANVLTF
>TRBD1|TRBV5-1|16|NA|TRBJ2-5
TGCGCCAGCAGCTTGGGACGACAGGGAAGACAAGAGACCCAGTACTTC
CASSLGRQGRQETQYF
>NA|TRBV30|15|NA|TRBJ2-7
TGTGCCTGGAGTTTCTCCCGACTGTACTCCTACGAGCAGTACTTC
CAWSFSRLYSYEQYF
>TRBD1|TRBV19|18|NA|TRBJ2-1
TGTGCCAGTAGTATAGGACCGGGACAGGGAGGCTCCTACAATGAGCAGTTCTTC
CASSIGPGQGGSYNEQFF
>NA|TRBV6-6|15|NA|TRBJ2-7
TGTGCCACCGAACGAAGACAGGTAGACTCCTACGAGCAGTACTTC
CATERRQVDSYEQYF
>TRBD2|TRBV28|16|NA|TRBJ2-1
TGTGCCAGCAGTTTATCCCTCGCGGGAGGTGAAAATGAGCAGTTCTTC
CASSLSLAGGENEQFF
>TRBD1|TRBV5-1|16|once|TRBJ2-2
TGCGCCAGCAGCTCCGGGGACAGGACGAACACCGGGGAGCTGTTTTTT
CASSSGDRTNTGELFF
>NA|TRBV23-1|14|NA|TRBJ1-1
TGCGCCAGCAGTCAAGGGGCTCTGAACACTGAAGCTTTCTTT
CASSQGALNTEAFF
>NA|TRBV15|12|NA|TRBJ1-6
TGTGCCACCGGGGCCGCCTCCGGGCCCCTCCACTTT
CATGAASGPLHF
>NA|TRBV18|17|NA|TRBJ2-4
TGTGCCAGCTCACCAATCGGAAGGTCTCTAGCCAAAAACATTCAGTACTTC
CASSPIGRSLAKNIQYF
>TRBD2|TRBV7-9|15|few|TRBJ2-1
TGTGCCAGCAGCTTAGGGTTCGCGGGAGAGCGTGAGCAGTTCTTC
CASSLGFAGEREQFF
>TRBD2|TRBV11-2|16|NA|TRBJ2-1
TGTGCCAGCAGGTTCGCGGGAGCCACCTGGGCGAATGAGCAGTTCTTC
CASRFAGATWANEQFF
>NA|TRBV6-1|17|NA|TRBJ2-2
TGTGCCAGCAGTGCCTACCCACCTTCAGGTTCTACCGGGGAGCTGTTTTTT
CASSAYPPSGSTGELFF
>NA|TRBV19|16|NA|TRBJ2-4
TGTGCCAGTAGTATAGATCACGGCAGGACAGCTGCCATTCAGTACTTC
CASSIDHGRTAAIQYF
>NA|TRBV10-3|13|once|TRBJ1-5
TGTGCCATCATGAGGGGGGAAGGTCAGCCCCAGCATTTT
CAIMRGEGQPQHF
>NA|TRBV7-2|16|NA|TRBJ2-7
TGTGCCAGCAGCTTAAGGGGAGGGGGCGCATCCTACGAGCAGTACTTC
CASSLRGGGASYEQYF
>TRBD1|TRBV7-9|14|NA|TRBJ1-6
TGTGCCAGCAGCATGGGACAGGCAAGGACACCCCTCCACTTT
CASSMGQARTPLHF
>NA|TRBV11-2|12|NA|TRBJ2-5
TGTGCCAGCAGCCTCAGGGGAGAGACCCAGTACTTC
CASSLRGETQYF
>TRBD2|TRBV7-7|13|NA|TRBJ2-5
TGTGCCAGCAGCCCTAGCGGGTTAGAGACCCAGTACTTC
CASSPSGLETQYF
>NA|TRBV6-5|16|NA|TRBJ1-3
TGTGCCAGCAGTTACTCGAGGCAGAGCTCTGGAAACACCATATATTTT
CASSYSRQSSGNTIYF
>NA|TRBV7-2|15|NA|TRBJ1-2
TGTGCCAGCAGCTTAGGAACAGGACCCGCCTATGGCTACACCTTC
CASSLGTGPAYGYTF